The T cell receptor beta chain described here comes from a study of T cell clonotyping in hematopoietic cell transplantation. Study results and limitations: At the given depth, recipient repertoires were over 95% de novo clonotypes. After transplant, recipient diversity fell while pathologically expanded clonotypes grew through day 180. Graft donor and pretransplant recipient Inverse Simpson Index values predicted broader posttransplant TCR diversity. No sorting was done, leaving CD4 and CD8 contributions mixed.

There are 13 residues in the CDR3. Germline V lookup: CDR1 SQVTM, CDR2 ANQGSEA. V lost 6 bases to trimming and J lost 10 bases; unmatched junction nucleotides: 9. Remarks on this clone: Antigen: not known.

The data were produced by immunoSEQ multiplex PCR, yet TCRdb's version contains in-frame clones alone and is incomplete. Among roughly 17,000 clones, about nine tenths were seen once, and the ten largest hold 5% to 6.5%. The TCR was taken from a middle-aged man in good health. Some clones in this sample may be carry-over from other donors' samples. The sequenced material came from peripheral blood mononuclear cells. The V gene is TRBV29-1, the J gene TRBJ1-4, with 9 bases fitting TRBD1. Here the CDR3 reads CSVGGQGTGKLFF. The CDR3 DNA follows: TGCAGCGTGGGGGGACAGGGTACTGGAAAACTGTTTTTT.